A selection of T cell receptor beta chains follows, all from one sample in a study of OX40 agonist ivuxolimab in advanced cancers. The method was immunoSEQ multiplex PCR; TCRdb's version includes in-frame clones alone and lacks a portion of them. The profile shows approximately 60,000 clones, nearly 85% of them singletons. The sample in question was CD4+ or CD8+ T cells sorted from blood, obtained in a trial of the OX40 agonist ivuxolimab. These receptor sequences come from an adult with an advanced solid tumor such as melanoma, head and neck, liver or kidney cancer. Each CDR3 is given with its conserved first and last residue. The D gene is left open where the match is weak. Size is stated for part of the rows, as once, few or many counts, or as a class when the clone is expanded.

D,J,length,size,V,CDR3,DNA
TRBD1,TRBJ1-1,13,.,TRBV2,CASRQGMNTEAFF,TGTGCCAGCAGACAGGGGATGAACACTGAAGCTTTCTTT
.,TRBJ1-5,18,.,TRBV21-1,CASSTSWRGPRVYQPQHF,TGTGCCAGCAGCACCAGCTGGAGGGGGCCGCGGGTTTATCAGCCCCAGCATTTT
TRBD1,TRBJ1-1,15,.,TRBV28,CASTRTGGWNTEAFF,TGTGCCAGCACTAGAACAGGGGGATGGAACACTGAAGCTTTCTTT
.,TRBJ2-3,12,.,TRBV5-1,CASSPPTDTQYF,TGCGCCAGCAGCCCGCCGACAGATACGCAGTATTTT
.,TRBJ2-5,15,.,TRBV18,CASSPPTSSQETQYF,TGTGCCAGCTCACCACCAACTAGCAGCCAAGAGACCCAGTACTTC
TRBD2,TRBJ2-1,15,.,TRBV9,CASSAQAGGRNEQFF,TGTGCCAGCAGCGCCCAAGCGGGAGGGAGGAATGAGCAGTTCTTC
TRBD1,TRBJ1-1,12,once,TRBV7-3,CASSSQGTEAFF,TGTGCCAGCAGCTCACAGGGGACTGAAGCTTTCTTT
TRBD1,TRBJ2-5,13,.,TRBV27,CASSLYRGETQYF,TGTGCCAGCAGTTTATACAGGGGGGAGACCCAGTACTTC
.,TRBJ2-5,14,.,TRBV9,CASSVGDRQETQYF,TGTGCCAGCAGCGTAGGCGATCGGCAGGAGACCCAGTACTTC
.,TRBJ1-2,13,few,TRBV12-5,CASGRGANYGYTF,TGTGCTAGTGGTCGGGGGGCTAACTATGGCTACACCTTC
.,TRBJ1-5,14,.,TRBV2,CASSDRAKREPQHF,TGTGCCAGCAGTGACAGGGCCAAAAGGGAGCCCCAGCATTTT
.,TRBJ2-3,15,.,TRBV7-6,CASSLGGVTVVTQYF,TGTGCCAGCAGCTTAGGGGGGGTTACAGTAGTCACGCAGTATTTT
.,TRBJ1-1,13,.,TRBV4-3,CASSQPPNTEAFF,TGCGCCAGCAGCCAACCCCCAAACACTGAAGCTTTCTTT
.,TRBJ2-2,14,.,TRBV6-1,CASRGGPGTGELFF,TGTGCCAGCAGGGGGGGCCCAGGGACCGGGGAGCTGTTTTTT
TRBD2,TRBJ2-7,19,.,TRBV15,CATSGPGLAGAKGSYEQYF,TGTGCCACCAGCGGACCGGGACTAGCGGGAGCGAAAGGTTCCTACGAGCAGTACTTC
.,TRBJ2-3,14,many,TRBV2,CATLPGANTDTQYF,TGTGCCACGCTACCGGGGGCCAACACAGATACGCAGTATTTT
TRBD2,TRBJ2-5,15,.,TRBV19,CASSEVSGRAETQYF,TGTGCCAGTAGTGAGGTTAGCGGGAGGGCGGAGACCCAGTACTTC
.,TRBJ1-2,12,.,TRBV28,CASNAEDHGYTF,TGTGCCAGCAATGCAGAAGACCATGGCTACACCTTC
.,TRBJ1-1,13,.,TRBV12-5,CASGLFPAGEAFF,TGTGCTAGTGGTTTGTTCCCAGCTGGGGAAGCTTTCTTT
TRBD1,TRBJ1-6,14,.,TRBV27,CASRPGQGNSPLHF,TGTGCCAGTCGGCCCGGACAGGGAAATTCACCCCTCCACTTT
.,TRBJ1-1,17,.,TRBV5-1,CASSQVEWTPSTTEAFF,TGCGCCAGCAGCCAGGTGGAATGGACGCCCTCGACGACTGAAGCTTTCTTT
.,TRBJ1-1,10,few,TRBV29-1,CSADPIRAFF,TGCAGCGCTGATCCTATCCGTGCTTTCTTT
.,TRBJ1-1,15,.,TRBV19,CASSTTGTSYTEAFF,TGTGCCAGTAGTACCACCGGGACAAGTTACACTGAAGCTTTCTTT
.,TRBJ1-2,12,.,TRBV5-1,CASSLERGGYTF,TGCGCCAGCAGCTTGGAACGGGGTGGCTACACCTTC
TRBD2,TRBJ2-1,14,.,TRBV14,CASSRSGRVNEQFF,TGTGCCAGCAGCCGCTCGGGGAGGGTCAATGAGCAGTTCTTC
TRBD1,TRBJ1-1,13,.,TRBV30,CAWNDRGNTEAFF,TGTGCCTGGAATGACAGGGGGAACACTGAAGCTTTCTTT
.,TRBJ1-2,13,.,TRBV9,CASSVGDPYGYTF,TGTGCCAGCAGCGTAGGAGATCCCTATGGCTACACCTTC
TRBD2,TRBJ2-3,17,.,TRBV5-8,CASSLATSAMPTDTQYF,TGTGCCAGCAGCTTAGCGACTAGCGCTATGCCCACAGATACGCAGTATTTT
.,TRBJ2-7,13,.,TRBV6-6,CASSYSSFYEQYF,TGTGCCAGCAGTTACTCCTCTTTCTACGAGCAGTACTTC
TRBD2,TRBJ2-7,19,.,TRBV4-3,CASSQDLGLAGTSSYEQYF,TGCGCCAGCAGCCAGGACCTTGGACTAGCGGGGACTAGCTCCTACGAGCAGTACTTC
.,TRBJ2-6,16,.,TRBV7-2,CASSSHSGSGANVLTF,TGTGCCAGCAGCTCTCACAGCGGCTCTGGGGCCAACGTCCTGACTTTC
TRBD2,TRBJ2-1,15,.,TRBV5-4,CASSPGLGYTNEQFF,TGTGCCAGCAGCCCAGGACTAGGGTACACCAATGAGCAGTTCTTC
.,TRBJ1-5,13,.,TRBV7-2,CASRQDSNQPQHF,TGTGCCAGCAGACAAGACAGCAATCAGCCCCAGCATTTT
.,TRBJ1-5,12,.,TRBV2,CASAGEGQPQHF,TGTGCCAGCGCGGGGGAGGGTCAGCCCCAGCATTTT
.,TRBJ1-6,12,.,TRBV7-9,CASCLDNSPLHF,TGTGCCAGCTGTTTAGACAATTCACCCCTCCACTTT
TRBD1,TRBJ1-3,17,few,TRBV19,CASIPRGTGLSGNTIYF,TGTGCCAGTATACCACGGGGGACAGGTCTCTCTGGAAACACCATATATTTT